These 8 T cell receptor beta chains share one sample of origin, sequenced in a study of blood T cell repertoires in COVID-19. Assay used: immunoSEQ multiplex PCR; TCRdb lists only in-frame clones, some missing. The table lists a few hundred thousand clones, over 75% of them singletons. What was sequenced was peripheral blood. All receptors come from a woman aged 45 to 65 with acute or convalescent COVID-19.

The genes are TRBV29-1 and TRBJ2-7; tentative D call: TRBD1 (6 bases). The CDR3 extends over 14 amino acids. The V gene's germline CDR1 is SQVTM and CDR2 ANQGSEA. V gave up 7 bases and J gave up 3 bases, with 19 bases separating them. The CDR3 DNA follows: TGCAGCGCCCAGAGGGGACAAACGGGCTACGAGCAGTACTTC. Translated, it gives CSAQRGQTGYEQYF.

The CDR3 DNA follows: TGTGCCAGCACCGGTGTGAGTGACAACTACGAGCAGTACTTC. It yields the protein CASTGVSDNYEQYF. This chain uses TRBV5-4 with TRBJ2-7; D not resolved. The V end was cut by 6 bases, the J end by 3 bases, with 16 bases between. Per germline, CDR1 SGHNT and CDR2 YYREEE (reference sequence). This CDR3 has 14 amino acids.

J is TRBJ2-5 and V is TRBV7-3; D unclear. This CDR3 is built from 14 residues. The V and J ends lost 1 base and 1 base respectively, with 7 bases between them. From germline, CDR1 is SGHTA and CDR2 FQGTGA. In nucleotides, the CDR3 is TGTGCCAGCAGCTTAATGCGAGGCCAAGAGACCCAGTACTTC. Amino acids: CASSLMRGQETQYF.

This clone was observed once. The chain links TRBV24-1 to TRBJ1-2; tentatively, D is TRBD1 (6 bases). The CDR3 is 14 residues long. Trimming shortened V by 2 bases and J by 4 bases, and 10 bases separated the two germline ends. Per germline, CDR1 KGHDR and CDR2 SFDVKD. The CDR3 region has the DNA TGTGCCACCAGTGATTCTGGACAGAGCTATGGCTACACCTTC. It codes for CATSDSGQSYGYTF.

The V call is TRBV24-1, the J call TRBJ2-1; a possible D gene is TRBD2 (6 bases). The CDR3 contains 16 residues. Germline V gene data show CDR1 as KGHDR and CDR2 as SFDVKD. Trimming stripped 0 bases from V and 8 bases from J, with 16 bases between. The CDR3 protein is CATSDLVVAGSYEQFF. DNA for the CDR3: TGTGCCACCAGTGATTTGGTGGTTGCGGGATCCTATGAGCAGTTCTTC.

The rearrangement links TRBV18 to TRBJ2-1; D may be TRBD2 (5 bases). Germline loops: CDR1 KGHSH, CDR2 LQKENI. The CDR3 runs 13 residues. V lost 3 bases to trimming and J lost 8 bases, with 11 bases between them. The CDR3 here is CASSPTSGDEQFF. CDR3 coding DNA: TGTGCCAGCTCACCTACTAGTGGCGATGAGCAGTTCTTC. The variable domain in full, completed from reference TRBV18 and TRBJ2-1, reads NAGVMQNPRHLVRRRGQEARLRCSPMKGHSHVYWYRQLPEEGLKFMVYLQKENIIDESGMPKERFSAEFPKEGPSILRIQQVVRGDSAAYFCASSPTSGDEQFFGPGTRLTVL.

This chain links TRBV18 with TRBJ2-5; 11 nucleotides match TRBD2. Unmatched junction bases numbered 6, after V lost 4 bases and J lost 5 bases. There are 15 residues in the CDR3. The germline gives CDR1 KGHSH, CDR2 LQKENI. The CDR3 here is CASSLGLAGSETQYF. CDR3 in DNA: TGTGCCAGCTCACTTGGACTAGCGGGTTCTGAGACCCAGTACTTC.

The genes are TRBV7-2 and TRBJ2-1, with 12 bases that match TRBD2. V trimming: 6 bases; J trimming: 14 bases; junction bases outside the gene matches: 14. Germline CDR1 and CDR2: SGHTA and FQGNSA. The CDR3 runs to 15 residues. CDR3 in DNA: TGTGCCAGCAGGTCTCCGGGACTAGCGGGCCCACCCGAGTTCTTC. This encodes CASRSPGLAGPPEFF. Full variable domain (missing parts from reference TRBV7-2 and TRBJ2-1): GAGVSQSPSNKVTEKGKDVELRCDPISGHTALYWYRQSLGQGLEFLIYFQGNSAPDKSGLPSDRFSAERTGGSVSTLTIQRTQQEDSAVYLCASRSPGLAGPPEFFGPGTRLTVL.